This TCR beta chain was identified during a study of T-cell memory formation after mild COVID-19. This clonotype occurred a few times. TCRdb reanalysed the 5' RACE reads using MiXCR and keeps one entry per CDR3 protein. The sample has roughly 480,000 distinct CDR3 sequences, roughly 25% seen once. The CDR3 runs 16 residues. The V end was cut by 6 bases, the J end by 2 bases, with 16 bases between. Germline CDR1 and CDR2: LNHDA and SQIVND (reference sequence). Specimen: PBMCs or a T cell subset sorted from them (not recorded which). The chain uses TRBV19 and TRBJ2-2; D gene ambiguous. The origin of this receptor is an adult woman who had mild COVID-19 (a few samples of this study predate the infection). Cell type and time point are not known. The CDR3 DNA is TGTGCCAGTAGGGCGCCGGCCCTCTCCAACACCGGGGAGCTGTTTTTT. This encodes CASRAPALSNTGELFF.